The 19 T cell receptor beta chains presented below share a single source sample, sequenced in a study of blood T cell repertoires in COVID-19. TCRdb keeps only in-frame clones here, not all; method: immunoSEQ multiplex PCR. The profile shows 30,000 to 40,000 clones, 88% of them singletons. The sequenced sample was peripheral blood. The receptors originated from a man between 60 and 75 years old with active COVID-19.

The rearrangement uses TRBV6-5 and TRBJ1-1; perhaps TRBD1 as D (5 bases). Per the germline V gene, CDR1 is MNHEY and CDR2 is SVGAGI. Trimming left V 5 bases short and J 3 bases short, with 13 bases between. CDR3 length: 14 residues. CDR3 residues: CASSTRARDTEAFF. The DNA for the CDR3 is TGTGCCAGCAGTACCCGTGCCAGGGACACTGAAGCTTTCTTT.

The V gene is TRBV7-9, the J gene TRBJ1-1; D might be TRBD1 (5 bases). Germline V gene data show CDR1 as SEHNR and CDR2 as FQNEAQ (reference sequence). The CDR3 runs 14 residues. Trimming pared 5 bases from V and 5 bases from J, leaving 15 bases between. The CDR3 nucleotides read TGTGCCAGCAGCGGCCCGGGGGGGAAGACTGAAGCTTTCTTT. This codes for CASSGPGGKTEAFF.

This clone appeared once. The CDR3 coding sequence is TGTGCCAGCAGCTACCTAGCGGGAGGGGGCTCCGAGCAGTACTTC. This sequence encodes CASSYLAGGGSEQYF. The V call is TRBV2, the J call TRBJ2-7; 12 bases map to TRBD2. The germline V gene has CDR1 SNHLY and CDR2 FYNNEI. This CDR3 comprises 15 residues. V lost 6 bases to trimming and J lost 6 bases; unmatched junction nucleotides: 9.

DNA for the CDR3: TGTGCCAGCAGCTTGGTCCTAGCGGGGAGCACAGATACGCAGTATTTT. Translation gives CASSLVLAGSTDTQYF. The V and J genes are TRBV5-4 and TRBJ2-3, with 9 bases that match TRBD2. J was trimmed by 0 bases and V by 0 bases; bases with no gene match: 2. Germline-derived CDR1 and CDR2 are SGHNT and YYREEE (reference sequence). CDR3 length equals 16 residues.

This clone was recorded only once. This rearrangement joins TRBV2 to TRBJ2-3; 7 bases map to TRBD1. Germline V lookup: CDR1 SNHLY, CDR2 FYNNEI. The CDR3 extends over 16 amino acids. The trim removed 4 bases at V and 1 base at J, leaving 8 bases unmatched. The chain's CDR3 is CASSVTRDRRTDTQYF. The CDR3 region has the DNA TGTGCCAGCAGTGTCACCCGGGACAGACGCACAGATACGCAGTATTTT.

The chain is built from TRBV18 and TRBJ1-6; unclear D gene. The CDR3 is made up of 13 amino acids. In germline, CDR1 is KGHSH, CDR2 LQKENI. The V end lost 6 bases, the J end lost 7 bases, and 10 bases lay between the germline ends. As DNA, the CDR3 is TGTGCCAGCTCGGAGGCCCCCAATTCACCCCTCCACTTT. This sequence encodes CASSEAPNSPLHF.

This clone was found a few times. This chain connects TRBV30 to TRBJ1-5; 9 bases agree with TRBD1. Trimming cost V 3 bases and J 5 bases; bases outside gene matches: 8. This CDR3 contains 15 residues. In germline, CDR1 is GTSNPN, CDR2 SVGIG (reference sequence). The CDR3 DNA is TGTGCCTGGAGACCAACAGGGGGCAGGGATCAGCCCCAGCATTTT. It translates to CAWRPTGGRDQPQHF.

This rearrangement joins TRBV5-5 to TRBJ2-5; 7 bases are a match to TRBD2. CDR1 and CDR2 (germline): SGHKS, YYEKEE (reference sequence). The CDR3 length is 15 residues. Trimming took 4 bases from V and 2 from J; bases not matched to a gene: 8. The CDR3 bases are TGTGCCAGCAGCGAAGGGGACTACCAACAAGAGACCCAGTACTTC. Its translation is CASSEGDYQQETQYF.

The J gene is TRBJ2-5, the V gene TRBV10-1, with TRBD2 matching 8 bases. CDR1 and CDR2 (germline): WNHNN, SYGVQD (reference sequence). V gave up 0 bases and J gave up 4 bases; unmatched junction bases: 10. CDR3 length: 17 residues. CDR3 amino acids: CASSESTRGGTAETQYF. The CDR3 bases are TGCGCCAGCAGTGAGTCGACTCGGGGGGGGACGGCAGAGACCCAGTACTTC.

V is TRBV19 and J is TRBJ1-1, with a possible D match to TRBD1 (5 bases). Between the trimmed V and J ends, which lost 3 bases and 5 bases, there was a span of 16 bases. Germline CDR1 is LNHDA and CDR2 is SQIVND (reference sequence). The CDR3 has 15 residues. The CDR3 coding sequence is TGTGCCAGTAGTATGGGGGGGTTCGGAATTACTGAAGCTTTCTTT. Protein sequence: CASSMGGFGITEAFF.

The J gene is TRBJ2-5, the V gene TRBV19; TRBD2 matches 9 bases. Germline V gene sequence: CDR1 LNHDA, CDR2 SQIVND (reference sequence). V gave up 6 bases and J gave up 5 bases; unmatched junction bases: 13. The CDR3 spans 16 residues. In DNA, the CDR3 is TGTGCCAGTAGCCCCCAGACGGGACTAGCCACGGAGACCCAGTACTTC. Its protein is CASSPQTGLATETQYF.

The chain has TRBV4-1 and TRBJ2-5, with a tentative D call TRBD2 (6 bases). In germline, CDR1 is MGHRA, CDR2 YSYEKL. The CDR3 contains 15 residues. V lost 4 bases to trimming and J lost 6 bases, with 18 bases between them. CDR3 sequence (DNA): TGCGCCAGCAGCCCGGCAGGCGTAGGAGGGCAGACCCAGTACTTC. This gives the protein CASSPAGVGGQTQYF.

CDR3 sequence: CAISETSGRLDTQYF. The CDR3 bases are TGTGCCATCAGTGAGACTAGCGGGAGGTTAGATACGCAGTATTTT. V gene TRBV10-3 combines with J gene TRBJ2-3; TRBD2 agrees at 12 bases. V lost 2 bases and J lost 5; bases outside the gene matches: 2. Germline lookup yields CDR1 ENHRY and CDR2 SYGVKD. The length of the CDR3 is 15 residues.

This clone came up once. The rearrangement links TRBV7-9 to TRBJ2-3, with D uncertain. With 10 bases removed from V and 1 base from J, the gap between germline ends came to 9 bases. The germline CDR1 and CDR2 sequences are SEHNR and FQNEAQ (reference sequence). The CDR3 consists of 12 residues. CDR3 nucleotide sequence: TGTGCCATCCCGGTAGGCACAGATACGCAGTATTTT. Its protein product is CAIPVGTDTQYF.

This CDR3 is CASSTGLAGETQYF. CDR3 DNA sequence: TGTGCCAGCTCAACTGGACTAGCGGGAGAGACCCAGTACTTC. The rearrangement links TRBV18 to TRBJ2-5, with 11 bases lining up with TRBD2. J gave up 4 bases and V 5 bases, and 3 bases lay outside the gene matches. CDR3 length equals 14 residues. Germline V gene lookup returns CDR1 KGHSH and CDR2 LQKENI.

The chain employs TRBV7-9 and TRBJ2-5, with TRBD1 identical over 8 bases. The CDR3 spans 14 residues. In germline, CDR1 is SEHNR, CDR2 FQNEAQ (reference sequence). V lost 5 bases to trimming and J lost 7 bases; unmatched junction nucleotides: 9. CDR3 loop: CASSPPQGARTQYF. CDR3 nucleotides: TGTGCCAGCAGCCCTCCCCAGGGGGCGCGGACCCAGTACTTC.

The gene calls are TRBV4-1 and TRBJ2-1; 14 bases line up with TRBD2. The CDR3 loop spans 16 amino acids. Losses at the gene ends were 0 bases for V and 7 bases for J; bases not matched to a gene: 2. In germline, CDR1 is MGHRA, CDR2 YSYEKL. This CDR3 is CASSQDWTSGRNEQFF. CDR3 nucleotide sequence: TGCGCCAGCAGCCAAGATTGGACTAGCGGGAGGAATGAGCAGTTCTTC.

This rearrangement joins TRBV20-1 to TRBJ2-3; perhaps TRBD2 as D (6 bases). With 3 bases removed from V and 1 base from J, the gap between germline ends came to 14 bases. CDR3 length: 15 amino acids. Per germline, CDR1 DFQATT and CDR2 SNEGSKA (reference sequence). CDR3 sequence reads: CSASVRERGTDTQYF. The DNA of the CDR3 is TGCAGTGCTAGTGTACGGGAGAGAGGCACAGATACGCAGTATTTT.

The V gene is TRBV18, the J gene TRBJ1-1, with 8 positions matching TRBD1. J gave up 1 base and V 5 bases, and 3 bases lay outside the gene matches. The CDR3 length is 14 residues. Looked up from germline, CDR1 is KGHSH and CDR2 is LQKENI. This CDR3 is CASSSGTGNTEAFF. As DNA, the CDR3 is TGTGCCAGCTCATCCGGGACAGGGAACACTGAAGCTTTCTTT.